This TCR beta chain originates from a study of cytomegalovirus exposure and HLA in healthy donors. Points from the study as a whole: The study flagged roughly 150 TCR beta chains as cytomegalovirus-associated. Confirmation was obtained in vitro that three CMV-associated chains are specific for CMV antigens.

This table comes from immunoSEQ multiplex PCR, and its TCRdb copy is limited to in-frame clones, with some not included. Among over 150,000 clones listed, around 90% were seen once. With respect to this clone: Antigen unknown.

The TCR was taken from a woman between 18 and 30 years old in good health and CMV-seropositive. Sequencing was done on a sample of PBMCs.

CDR3 amino acids: CASSEAGLSGVANYGYTF. The CDR3 DNA follows: TGTGCCAGCAGTGAAGCGGGGTTAAGCGGTGTAGCTAACTATGGCTACACCTTC. The chain links TRBV6-1 to TRBJ1-2; the D is unclear. V lost 0 bases to trimming and J lost 0 bases, with 17 bases between them. The length of the CDR3 is 18 residues. Germline V lookup: CDR1 MNHNS, CDR2 SASEGT.